The 23 T cell receptor beta chains presented below share a single source sample, sequenced in a study of identical twins. TCRdb re-called the 5' RACE reads through MiXCR, storing one row per CDR3 protein. Of 350,000 or so distinct CDR3 sequences in the sample, roughly 9% are singletons; the top ten hold about 8.1%. What was sequenced was naive T cells sorted from blood. Every receptor here comes from a woman aged 45-65 years in good health.

This chain uses TRBV20-1 with TRBJ2-1; TRBD2 agrees at 10 bases. The CDR3 extends over 15 amino acids. Trimming removed 2 bases from V and 5 bases from J; junction bases left unmatched: 6. From germline, CDR1 is DFQATT and CDR2 SNEGSKA (reference sequence). CDR3 coding DNA: TGCAGTGCTAGACCGAGCGGGAGGGTCGACAATGAGCAGTTCTTC. Translated: CSARPSGRVDNEQFF.

This clonotype was seen repeatedly, ten times or more. This sequence joins TRBV4-1 and TRBJ2-1; perhaps TRBD1 as D (6 bases). The germline CDR1 and CDR2 sequences are MGHRA and YSYEKL. V lost 0 bases to trimming and J lost 8 bases, with 14 bases between them. This CDR3 is built from 15 residues. CDR3: CASSQEGAGMDEQFF. The CDR3 bases are TGCGCCAGCAGCCAAGAGGGGGCAGGCATGGATGAGCAGTTCTTC.

This clonotype was seen ten or more times. V gene TRBV6-5 combines with J gene TRBJ2-7; TRBD2 is a possible D gene (5 bases). Germline V gene data show CDR1 as MNHEY and CDR2 as SVGAGI. Trimming pared 1 base from V and 6 bases from J, leaving 16 bases between. This CDR3 comprises 15 residues. CDR3: CASSYWRLTAAEQYF. The CDR3 DNA follows: TGTGCCAGCAGTTACTGGAGGTTAACAGCGGCCGAGCAGTACTTC.

This clonotype has ten or more counts. V gene TRBV7-9 combines with J gene TRBJ2-1; 7 bases line up with TRBD2. The V and J ends lost 4 bases and 3 bases, in that order; junction bases with no gene match: 3. Looked up from germline, CDR1 is SEHNR and CDR2 is FQNEAQ (reference sequence). This CDR3 has 14 amino acids. CDR3 amino acids: CASSYPGGYNEQFF. The CDR3, as DNA: TGTGCCAGCAGCTACCCGGGGGGCTACAATGAGCAGTTCTTC.

The sample holds many counts of this clonotype. This rearrangement joins TRBV10-3 to TRBJ1-4; D is ambiguous. V lost 2 bases and J lost 6, with 7 bases in between. The CDR3 has 13 amino acids. Germline CDR1 reads ENHRY; CDR2 reads SYGVKD. The CDR3 coding sequence is TGTGCCATCAGTGAGCCTAGTGATGAAAAACTGTTTTTT. Translation: CAISEPSDEKLFF.

This clonotype was counted a few times. This rearrangement joins TRBV14 to TRBJ2-7; 11 bases match TRBD1. There are 16 residues in the CDR3. Per the germline V gene, CDR1 is SGHDN and CDR2 is FVKESK. The ends lost 3 bases at V and 5 bases at J; junction bases unmatched: 9. The CDR3 sequence is CASSHRTGTGGNEQYF. In DNA, the CDR3 is TGTGCCAGCAGCCACAGAACCGGGACAGGGGGGAACGAGCAGTACTTC.

The genes are TRBV5-1 and TRBJ2-7; TRBD1 matches 9 bases. J gave up 0 bases and V 4 bases, and 5 bases lay outside the gene matches. Germline CDR1 reads SGHRS; CDR2 reads YFSETQ. This CDR3 has 15 residues. This chain's CDR3 is CASSAGQGSSYEQYF. The CDR3, as DNA: TGCGCCAGCAGCGCGGGACAGGGTAGCTCCTACGAGCAGTACTTC. Full variable domain (missing parts from reference TRBV5-1 and TRBJ2-7): KAGVTQTPRYLIKTRGQQVTLSCSPISGHRSVSWYQQTPGQGLQFLFEYFSETQRNKGNFPGRFSGRQFSNSRSEMNVSTLELGDSALYLCASSAGQGSSYEQYFGPGTRLTVT.

The table lists this clonotype with a few counts. The V and J genes are TRBV5-1 and TRBJ2-7; 13 nucleotides agree with TRBD2. V dropped 7 bases and J dropped 3; count of bases not matched to a gene: 10. The CDR3 has 16 amino acids. Germline CDR1 reads SGHRS; CDR2 reads YFSETQ. CDR3 nucleotides: TGCGCCAGCCGACGTGGAGGACTAGCGGGAGACTACGAGCAGTACTTC. Its translation is CASRRGGLAGDYEQYF.

V gene TRBV5-1 combines with J gene TRBJ2-5; possibly TRBD1 or TRBD2 for D (5 bases each). There are 15 residues in the CDR3. The V gene's germline CDR1 is SGHRS and CDR2 YFSETQ. The V end was cut by 0 bases, the J end by 1 base, with 10 bases between. The CDR3 loop reads CASSLVRGLQETQYF. CDR3 nucleotides: TGCGCCAGCAGCTTGGTCCGGGGCCTCCAAGAGACCCAGTACTTC.

This clonotype has ten or more counts. The rearrangement joins TRBV20-1 to TRBJ2-5, with 7 positions matching TRBD1. Germline CDR1 and CDR2: DFQATT and SNEGSKA (reference sequence). V trimming: 6 bases; J trimming: 5 bases; junction bases outside the gene matches: 12. CDR3 length equals 14 residues. CDR3 coding DNA: TGCAGTGCAAAAGACAGGGAGAAGGGGGAGACCCAGTACTTC. Amino acid sequence: CSAKDREKGETQYF.

This clonotype was counted between two and nine times. The rearrangement joins TRBV29-1 to TRBJ2-1; tentatively, D is TRBD2 (7 bases). This CDR3 is 15 amino acids long. V was clipped by 5 bases and J by 0 bases, with 14 bases between them. CDR1 is SQVTM, CDR2 ANQGSEA, per germline. The chain's CDR3 is CSVLGGDSSYNEQFF. The CDR3 DNA follows: TGCAGCGTTTTAGGGGGGGATTCCTCCTACAATGAGCAGTTCTTC.

This clonotype appeared a few times. The V call is TRBV5-1, the J call TRBJ1-1; D is possibly TRBD1 (6 bases). V was clipped by 7 bases and J by 1 base, with 8 bases between them. This CDR3 has 12 amino acids. Germline CDR1 reads SGHRS; CDR2 reads YFSETQ. CDR3 amino acids: CASRDTNTEAFF. CDR3 DNA sequence: TGCGCCAGCCGGGACACGAACACTGAAGCTTTCTTT. Together with reference TRBV5-1 and TRBJ1-1, the CDR3 gives the full variable domain: KAGVTQTPRYLIKTRGQQVTLSCSPISGHRSVSWYQQTPGQGLQFLFEYFSETQRNKGNFPGRFSGRQFSNSRSEMNVSTLELGDSALYLCASRDTNTEAFFGQGTRLTVV.

This clonotype was counted at least ten times. The CDR3 nucleotides read TGCAGCGTTATTACGGGGGACGGTGAGATGAACACTGAAGCTTTCTTT. Translated, it gives CSVITGDGEMNTEAFF. The gene calls are TRBV29-1 and TRBJ1-1; D might be TRBD1 (5 bases). Trimming pared 5 bases from V and 0 bases from J, leaving 19 bases between. Germline V gene lookup returns CDR1 SQVTM and CDR2 ANQGSEA. The CDR3 spans 16 residues.

This clonotype appeared a few times. This chain connects TRBV20-1 to TRBJ2-2; 7 bases align to TRBD2. From germline, CDR1 is DFQATT and CDR2 SNEGSKA (reference sequence). The CDR3 runs 14 residues. Losses at the gene ends were 5 bases for V and 4 bases for J; bases not matched to a gene: 7. CDR3 nucleotides: TGCAGTGCTTATAGCGGGCCGCCCACCGGGGAGCTGTTTTTT. Amino acid sequence: CSAYSGPPTGELFF.

This chain uses TRBV20-1 with TRBJ2-1, with D perhaps TRBD2 (5 bases). Trimming pared 2 bases from V and 1 base from J, leaving 12 bases between. There are 15 residues in the CDR3. CDR1 DFQATT and CDR2 SNEGSKA come from the germline V gene (reference sequence). The CDR3 spells CSARLFGDSYNEQFF. In nucleotides, the CDR3 is TGCAGTGCTAGATTGTTCGGGGATTCCTACAATGAGCAGTTCTTC.

This clonotype was counted between two and nine times. V is TRBV11-1 and J is TRBJ2-7; 9 bases fit TRBD1. V shed 1 base and J 6 bases; nucleotides not matched to a gene: 10. This CDR3 region has 16 residues. Looked up from germline, CDR1 is SGHAT and CDR2 is FQDESV (reference sequence). CDR3 nucleotides: TGTGCCAGCAGCTTAGGAACCCCCGGGACAGGGACCGAGCAGTACTTC. Residues: CASSLGTPGTGTEQYF.

This clonotype was counted ten times or more. The chain uses TRBV29-1 and TRBJ2-7; 8 nucleotides align to TRBD1. This CDR3 has 13 residues. V was pared by 5 bases and J by 1 base, with 4 bases of the junction left unmatched. Germline V gene sequence: CDR1 SQVTM, CDR2 ANQGSEA. CDR3 nucleotide sequence: TGCAGCGTTCCCGGGACAGGTTCCTACGAGCAGTACGTC. Its translation is CSVPGTGSYEQYV.

The chain couples TRBV27 to TRBJ2-2, with TRBD2 matching over 14 bases. The CDR3 runs to 15 residues. V gave up 4 bases and J gave up 13 bases; unmatched junction bases: 8. The germline gives CDR1 MNHEY, CDR2 SMNVEV (reference sequence). The CDR3 bases are TGTGCCAGCAGTTCCACCGGGACTAGCGGGAGTGGGCTGTTTTTT. This sequence encodes CASSSTGTSGSGLFF.

This clonotype showed up just a few times. This sequence joins TRBV10-3 and TRBJ2-5; tentatively, D is TRBD1 (5 bases). Germline CDR1 ENHRY, CDR2 SYGVKD. CDR3 size: 14 residues. Trimming removed 4 bases from V and 1 base from J, with 10 bases in between. The chain's CDR3 is CAISVSRVQETQYF. The CDR3 DNA follows: TGTGCCATCAGTGTTTCCAGGGTCCAAGAGACCCAGTACTTC.

At least ten counts were recorded for this clonotype. J is TRBJ2-1 and V is TRBV12-3 or TRBV12-4; no clear D. This CDR3 contains 13 residues. Trimming stripped 3 bases from V and 6 bases from J, with 9 bases between. CDR3 sequence: CASSFISPNEQFF. The CDR3 DNA reads TGTGCCAGCAGTTTTATATCCCCCAATGAGCAGTTCTTC.

About this clonotype: A read error is possible here, since a much larger clone lies one base away. This sequence joins TRBV12-3 or TRBV12-4 and TRBJ2-5; tentative D call: TRBD2 (5 bases). The CDR3 extends over 13 amino acids. The germline V and J ends were trimmed by 9 bases and 5 bases, with 16 bases remaining between them. The CDR3 is CARSVRAWETQYF. CDR3 sequence (DNA): TGTGCCAGGAGTGTGAGGGCATGGGAGACCCAGTACTTC.

This clonotype was detected ten times or more. The J gene is TRBJ2-1, the V gene TRBV20-1, with TRBD2 matching 13 bases. Germline V gene data show CDR1 as DFQATT and CDR2 as SNEGSKA (reference sequence). The CDR3 has 13 residues. Trimming at V came to 6 bases and at J to 8 bases, leaving 4 bases not matched to a gene. The CDR3 spells CSAWTSGSDEQFF. CDR3 in DNA: TGCAGTGCATGGACTAGCGGGAGCGATGAGCAGTTCTTC.

This clonotype was seen many times. The chain uses TRBV12-3 or TRBV12-4 and TRBJ2-1; 12 bases are a match to TRBD1. Unmatched junction bases numbered 3, after V lost 6 bases and J lost 9 bases. The CDR3 has 13 residues. The CDR3 spells CASRGTGGPEQFF. The CDR3 nucleotides are TGTGCCAGCAGGGGGACAGGGGGCCCTGAGCAGTTCTTC.